These 17 T cell receptor beta chains were all obtained from the same sample, sequenced in a study of blood T cell repertoires in COVID-19. Libraries were prepared by immunoSEQ multiplex PCR; TCRdb keeps only in-frame clonotypes and omits some of them. This table holds more than 95,000 clones, 85% found once. The sequenced material came from peripheral blood. All receptors come from a woman at least 80 years old with acute or convalescent COVID-19.

The V and J genes are TRBV24-1 and TRBJ2-5; 8 nucleotides match TRBD1. The germline V gene has CDR1 KGHDR and CDR2 SFDVKD. Trimming removed 2 bases from V and 3 bases from J; junction bases left unmatched: 13. The CDR3 length is 18 residues. The CDR3 DNA sequence: TGTGCCACCAGTGATTGGGCTGACAGGGGCGATCAAAAAGAGACCCAGTACTTC. This codes for CATSDWADRGDQKETQYF.

The chain joins TRBV10-2 to TRBJ1-4; TRBD1 aligns across 9 bases. Losses at the gene ends were 4 bases for V and 7 bases for J; bases not matched to a gene: 7. The CDR3 is made up of 15 amino acids. Germline V lookup: CDR1 WSHSY, CDR2 SAAADI. The CDR3 region has the DNA TGCGCCAGCAGTGCTTCCGGGACAGGGCGTGAAAAACTGTTTTTT. Its protein is CASSASGTGREKLFF.

The chain couples TRBV6-5 to TRBJ2-3; D is perhaps TRBD2 (5 bases). The V end was cut by 6 bases, the J end by 6 bases, with 10 bases between. Germline CDR1 is MNHEY and CDR2 is SVGAGI. CDR3 length: 12 residues. The CDR3 here is CASRGRGDTQYF. Here the CDR3 DNA reads TGTGCCAGCAGAGGACGCGGGGATACGCAGTATTTT.

The chain is built from TRBV6-4 and TRBJ1-1; a weak D match, TRBD1 (5 bases). Germline V gene sequence: CDR1 MRHNA, CDR2 SNTAGT. CDR3 length equals 14 residues. Trimming pared 3 bases from V and 4 bases from J, leaving 12 bases between. CDR3 protein: CASSEYQGGTEAFF. DNA for the CDR3: TGTGCCAGCAGTGAATACCAGGGCGGCACTGAAGCTTTCTTT.

The V call is TRBV28, the J call TRBJ1-2, with 7 bases that match TRBD1. Germline V lookup: CDR1 MDHEN, CDR2 SYDVKM. This CDR3 has 13 residues. The V and J ends lost 6 bases and 5 bases, in that order; junction bases with no gene match: 6. CDR3 sequence (DNA): TGTGCCAGCAGCCATCCGGGACAGTATGGCTACACCTTC. As protein: CASSHPGQYGYTF.

This chain uses TRBV5-4 with TRBJ2-1; TRBD2 might be the D (5 bases). Trimming left V 3 bases short and J 3 bases short, with 10 bases between. This CDR3 contains 14 residues. Germline lookup yields CDR1 SGHNT and CDR2 YYREEE (reference sequence). CDR3 region: CASSSAEDYNEQFF. The CDR3 DNA reads TGTGCCAGCAGCTCGGCGGAGGACTACAATGAGCAGTTCTTC.

This clone has just a few counts. The chain combines TRBV7-2 with TRBJ1-1; TRBD1 matches 7 bases. Per germline, CDR1 SGHTA and CDR2 FQGNSA. This CDR3 contains 15 residues. Losses at the gene ends were 2 bases for V and 3 bases for J; bases not matched to a gene: 6. The CDR3: CASSLLPGGYTEAFF. The CDR3 bases are TGTGCCAGCAGCTTATTACCAGGGGGTTACACTGAAGCTTTCTTT.

Only a few counts were recorded for this clone. The chain uses TRBV7-6 and TRBJ1-2, with D maybe TRBD1 (6 bases). This CDR3 contains 15 residues. CDR1 and CDR2 from the germline V gene are SGHVS and FNYEAQ. V lost 5 bases to trimming and J lost 7 bases, with 20 bases between them. CDR3 sequence: CASSPQDQGRGGYTF. In DNA, the CDR3 is TGTGCCAGCAGCCCCCAGGACCAGGGGAGGGGTGGCTACACCTTC.

This sequence joins TRBV2 and TRBJ1-4, with 10 bases that match TRBD1. CDR1 and CDR2 from the germline V gene are SNHLY and FYNNEI. The CDR3 length is 16 residues. V shed 1 base and J 5 bases; nucleotides not matched to a gene: 4. DNA for the CDR3: TGTGCCAGCAGTGAAGGGGCGGGACAGGGGAATGAAAAACTGTTTTTT. Protein: CASSEGAGQGNEKLFF.

In this sample, this clone turned up a few times. The chain is built from TRBV6-5 and TRBJ2-7, with TRBD2 as a possible D gene (7 bases). The V gene lost 6 bases and the J gene lost 3 bases, with 12 bases spanning the gap. Germline CDR1 and CDR2: MNHEY and SVGAGI. CDR3 length equals 13 residues. CDR3 region: CASSRGDIYEQYF. DNA of the CDR3: TGTGCCAGCAGCCGGGGGGACATCTACGAGCAGTACTTC.

V is TRBV9 and J is TRBJ1-3; no firm D call. Germline CDR1 reads SGDLS; CDR2 reads YYNGEE. V was cut by 2 bases and J by 2 bases, with 11 bases left in between. The CDR3 totals 15 residues. The CDR3 sequence: CASSVGSSAGNTIYF. Written as DNA, the CDR3 is TGTGCCAGCAGCGTGGGGAGCTCTGCTGGAAACACCATATATTTT.

The chain links TRBV6-5 to TRBJ1-5, with a weak D call TRBD1 (6 bases). Germline V gives CDR1 MNHEY, CDR2 SVGAGI. Trimming pared 5 bases from V and 6 bases from J, leaving 8 bases between. The CDR3 has 12 residues. The CDR3 nucleotides are TGTGCCAGCAGTACACAGGGTCAGCCCCAGCATTTT. As protein: CASSTQGQPQHF.

This clone was counted a single time. V gene TRBV6-1 combines with J gene TRBJ2-1, with D tentatively TRBD1 (5 bases). V was shortened by 2 bases and J by 5 bases, with 10 bases between the two germline ends. CDR1 is MNHNS, CDR2 SASEGT, per germline. CDR3 size: 14 residues. CDR3 residues: CASSELQVDNEQFF. The DNA for the CDR3 is TGTGCCAGCAGTGAACTACAGGTTGACAATGAGCAGTTCTTC.

The chain couples TRBV5-5 to TRBJ1-6, with D possibly TRBD1 on 5 matching bases. CDR1 is SGHKS, CDR2 YYEKEE, per germline (reference sequence). V lost 3 bases to trimming and J lost 7 bases, with 14 bases between them. CDR3 length: 15 residues. CDR3 residues: CASSSHDSRNSPLHF. Written as DNA, the CDR3 is TGTGCCAGCAGCTCACATGACAGCCGGAATTCACCCCTCCACTTT.

The chain is built from TRBV6-2 or TRBV6-3 and TRBJ1-6, with D tentatively TRBD1 (5 bases). Trimming removed 2 bases from V and 11 bases from J, with 13 bases in between. CDR1 is MNHEY and CDR2 is SVGEGT in the germline V gene. The CDR3 length is 14 residues. As DNA, the CDR3 is TGTGCCAGCAGTTACATCGGGGGTATCACACCCCTCCACTTT. Protein product: CASSYIGGITPLHF.

V usage is TRBV5-1 and J usage is TRBJ1-6, with D maybe TRBD1 (5 bases). Trimming shortened V by 4 bases and J by 8 bases, and 13 bases separated the two germline ends. Germline V CDR1 and CDR2: SGHRS, YFSETQ. The CDR3 runs to 14 residues. CDR3 in DNA: TGCGCCAGCAGCCTTGGACATGGGGATTCACCCCTCCACTTT. It specifies CASSLGHGDSPLHF.

CDR3 coding DNA: TGCGCCAGCAGCTCCCTCCCACAGCAAGAGACCCAGTACTTC. This gives the protein CASSSLPQQETQYF. The chain links TRBV5-1 to TRBJ2-5; D call uncertain. The CDR3 length is 14 residues. V shed 3 bases and J shed 2 bases, with 11 bases lying between them. Per germline, CDR1 SGHRS and CDR2 YFSETQ.